The clone carrying this T cell receptor beta chain appeared a single time. These data come from a study of PD-1 blockade in mismatch repair-deficient tumors. The data were produced by immunoSEQ multiplex PCR, yet TCRdb's version contains in-frame clones alone and is incomplete. This sample yields 40,000 to 60,000 clones, of which roughly 75% are seen a single time; 3.3% belongs to the top ten. Germline-derived CDR1 and CDR2 are SEHNR and FQNEAQ (reference sequence). The J segment lost 9 bases and the V segment lost 6 bases, leaving 8 bases of the junction unmatched. The CDR3 spans 13 residues. This chain connects TRBV7-9 to TRBJ2-5; 9 nucleotides agree with TRBD1. This sample comprised peripheral blood, obtained 4 weeks after starting pembrolizumab. The clonotype was recovered from an adult with mismatch repair-deficient cancer. CDR3 sequence reads: CASSRTGEEAQYF. The CDR3 nucleotides read TGTGCCAGCAGTCGGACAGGGGAGGAGGCCCAGTACTTC. Looking up the rest from reference TRBV7-9 and TRBJ2-5 gives the full variable domain: DTGVSQNPRHKITKRGQNVTFRCDPISEHNRLYWYRQTLGQGPEFLTYFQNEAQLEKSRLLSDRFSAERPKGSFSTLEIQRTEQGDSAMYLCASSRTGEEAQYFGPGTRLLVL.